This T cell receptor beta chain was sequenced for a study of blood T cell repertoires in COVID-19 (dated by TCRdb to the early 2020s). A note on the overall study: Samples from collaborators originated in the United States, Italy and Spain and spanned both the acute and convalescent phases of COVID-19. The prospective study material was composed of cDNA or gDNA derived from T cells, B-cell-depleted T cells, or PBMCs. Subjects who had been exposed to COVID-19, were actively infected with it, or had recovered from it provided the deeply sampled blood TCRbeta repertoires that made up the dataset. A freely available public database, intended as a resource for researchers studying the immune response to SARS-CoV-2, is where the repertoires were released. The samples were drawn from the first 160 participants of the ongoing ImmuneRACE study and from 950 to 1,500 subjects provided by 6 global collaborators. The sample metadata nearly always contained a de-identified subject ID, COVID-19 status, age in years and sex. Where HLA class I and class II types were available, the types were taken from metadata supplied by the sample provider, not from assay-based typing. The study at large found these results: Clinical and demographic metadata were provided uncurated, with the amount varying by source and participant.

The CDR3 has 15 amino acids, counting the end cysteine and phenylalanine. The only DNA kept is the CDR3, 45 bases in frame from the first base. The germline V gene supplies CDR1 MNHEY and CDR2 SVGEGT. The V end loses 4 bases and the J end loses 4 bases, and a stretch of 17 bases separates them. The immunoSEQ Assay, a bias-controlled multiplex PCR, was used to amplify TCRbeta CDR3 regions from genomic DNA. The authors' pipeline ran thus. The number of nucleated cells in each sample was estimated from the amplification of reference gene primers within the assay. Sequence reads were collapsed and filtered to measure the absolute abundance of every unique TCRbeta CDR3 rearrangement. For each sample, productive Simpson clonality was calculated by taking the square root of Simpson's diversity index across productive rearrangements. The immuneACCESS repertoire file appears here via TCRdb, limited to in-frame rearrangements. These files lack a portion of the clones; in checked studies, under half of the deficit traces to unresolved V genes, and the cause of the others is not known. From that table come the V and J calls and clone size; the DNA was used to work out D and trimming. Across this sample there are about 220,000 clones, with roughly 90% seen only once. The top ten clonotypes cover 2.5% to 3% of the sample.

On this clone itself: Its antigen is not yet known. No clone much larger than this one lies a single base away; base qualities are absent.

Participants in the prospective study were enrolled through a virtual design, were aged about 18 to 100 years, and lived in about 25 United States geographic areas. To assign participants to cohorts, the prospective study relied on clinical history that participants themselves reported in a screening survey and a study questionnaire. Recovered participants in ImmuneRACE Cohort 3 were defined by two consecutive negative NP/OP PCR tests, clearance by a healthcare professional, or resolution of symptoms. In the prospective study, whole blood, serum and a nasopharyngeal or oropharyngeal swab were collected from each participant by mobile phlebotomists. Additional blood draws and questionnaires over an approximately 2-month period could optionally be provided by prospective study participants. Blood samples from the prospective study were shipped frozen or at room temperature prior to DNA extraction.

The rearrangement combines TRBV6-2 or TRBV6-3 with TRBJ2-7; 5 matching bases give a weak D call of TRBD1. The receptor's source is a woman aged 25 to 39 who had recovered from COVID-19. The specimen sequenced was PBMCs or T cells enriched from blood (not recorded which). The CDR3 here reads CASSSSPGPGYEQYF. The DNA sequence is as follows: TGTGCCAGCAGTTCGTCCCCAGGGCCAGGTTACGAGCAGTACTTC.